This T cell receptor (beta chain) was obtained from a study of T cells expressing NK-cell markers (dated by TCRdb to 2018 to 2020). Background for the entire study: About 8 donors provided sorted CD3+CD56+NKG2C+, CD3+CD56+NKG2C- and CD3+CD56-NKG2C+ T-cell subsets, whose TCR beta-chain repertoires were profiled. Seven of the eight sequenced donors were HCMV-seropositive and one was HCMV-seronegative. The study sequenced eight donors, all healthy volunteers chosen at random: three men and five women. Sequencing of the libraries produced 2 x 150 bp reads on Illumina HiSeq 2000/2500, MiSeq or NextSeq.

For this clonotype: Its antigen is unknown.

A commercial ELISA kit detecting HCMV-specific IgG in serum was used to determine HCMV serostatus. Ficoll density gradient centrifugation was used to isolate peripheral blood mononuclear cells from blood. Overall study results and their limits: Those dominant clonotypes were again the most abundant among CD3+CD56-NKG2C+ cells in four donors, at roughly 25-65%. Whether the expanded NKG2C-expressing T cell clones were specific for HCMV antigens remained unclear. In over five donors, the dominant CD3+CD56+NKG2C+ clonotypes were among the top 10 CD8+ clonotypes and accounted for about 1.0-7.0% of CD8+ T cells.

The germline V gene provides CDR1 SGHAT and CDR2 FQNNGV. The CDR3 has 13 amino acids, counting the end cysteine and phenylalanine. No DNA appears here. Instrument used: Illumina HiSeq 2000. TCR beta cDNA libraries were prepared using 5'RACE template switching, which introduced a universal primer site and unique molecular identifiers. Synthesis of cDNA was primed from the TCR beta constant segment and was followed by two consecutive PCR amplification steps. The authors processed their data as follows. MIGEC handled demultiplexing of the reads and grouping by UMI, while MiTCR was used to assemble and quantify clonotypes. To remove erroneous sequences, TCR cDNA sequences were retained only when supported by two or more reads. The tcR package was used for downstream repertoire analysis, and clonotypes were matched across fractions by CDR3 nucleotide sequence plus V segment. Antigen specificity was annotated against VDJdb with VDJmatch, allowing one amino acid substitution in CDR3. The reads underwent TCRdb reprocessing, giving one record for each CDR3 protein sequence and no DNA. The V and J calls were determined by TCRdb, not by the authors. This sample's table carries about 390,000 distinct CDR3 sequences. The ten biggest clones cover about 10% of the sample.

The V and J genes are TRBV11-2 and TRBJ1-4; TCRdb's assignment of TRBD1 cannot be checked, as there is no DNA. The sample taken for sequencing was blood T cells: a sorted CD56 or NKG2C T cell subset, CD4+ or CD8+ T cells, or bulk PBMC T cells (not recorded which). This TCR was recovered from a woman aged 45-59 years in good health. Donor details come from another sample of the same person, matched by shared clones. The CDR3 protein sequence reads: CASRGTGNEKLFF. Here the CDR3 is joined to the reference TRBV11-2 and TRBJ1-4 genes, and the full variable domain is: EAGVAQSPRYKIIEKRQSVAFWCNPISGHATLYWYQQILGQGPKLLIQFQNNGVVDDSQLPKDRFSAERLKGVDSTLKIQPAKLEDSAVYLCASRGTGNEKLFFGSGTQLSVL.